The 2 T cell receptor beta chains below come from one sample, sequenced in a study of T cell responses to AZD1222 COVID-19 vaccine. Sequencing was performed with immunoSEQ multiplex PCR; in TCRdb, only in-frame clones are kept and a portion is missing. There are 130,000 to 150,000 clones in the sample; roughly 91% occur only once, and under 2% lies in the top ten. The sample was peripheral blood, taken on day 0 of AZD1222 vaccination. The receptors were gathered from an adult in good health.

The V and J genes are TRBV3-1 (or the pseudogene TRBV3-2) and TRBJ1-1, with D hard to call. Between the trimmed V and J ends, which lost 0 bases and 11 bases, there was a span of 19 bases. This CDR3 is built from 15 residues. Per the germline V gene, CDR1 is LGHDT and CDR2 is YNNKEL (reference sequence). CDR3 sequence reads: CASSQDYTAALSAFF. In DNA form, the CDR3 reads TGTGCCAGCAGCCAAGATTACACGGCCGCTCTATCGGCTTTCTTT.

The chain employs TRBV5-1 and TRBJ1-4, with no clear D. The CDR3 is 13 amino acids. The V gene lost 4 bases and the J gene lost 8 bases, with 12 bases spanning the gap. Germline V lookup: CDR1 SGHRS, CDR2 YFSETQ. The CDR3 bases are TGCGCCAGCAGCCGGGCCCCAACAGAAAAACTGTTTTTT. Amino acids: CASSRAPTEKLFF. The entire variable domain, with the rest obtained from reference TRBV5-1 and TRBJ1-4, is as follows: KAGVTQTPRYLIKTRGQQVTLSCSPISGHRSVSWYQQTPGQGLQFLFEYFSETQRNKGNFPGRFSGRQFSNSRSEMNVSTLELGDSALYLCASSRAPTEKLFFGSGTQLSVL.